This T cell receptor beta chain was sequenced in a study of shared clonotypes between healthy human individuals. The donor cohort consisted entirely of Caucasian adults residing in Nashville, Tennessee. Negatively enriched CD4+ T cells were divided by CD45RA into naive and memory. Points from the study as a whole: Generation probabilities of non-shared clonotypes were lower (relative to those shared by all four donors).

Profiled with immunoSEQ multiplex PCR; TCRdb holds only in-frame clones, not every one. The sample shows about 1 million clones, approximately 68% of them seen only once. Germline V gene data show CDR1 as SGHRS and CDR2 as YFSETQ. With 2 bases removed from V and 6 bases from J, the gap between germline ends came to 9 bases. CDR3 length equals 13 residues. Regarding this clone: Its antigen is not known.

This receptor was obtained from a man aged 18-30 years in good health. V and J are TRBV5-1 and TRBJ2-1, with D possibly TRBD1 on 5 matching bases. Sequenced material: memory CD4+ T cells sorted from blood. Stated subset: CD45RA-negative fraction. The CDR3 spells CASSFGHINEQFF. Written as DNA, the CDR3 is TGCGCCAGCAGCTTCGGACACATCAATGAGCAGTTCTTC.